Detailed here is one TCR beta chain. Its antigen is as yet unknown. This specimen belongs to a study of T cell responses to AZD1222 COVID-19 vaccine. Clones were sequenced by immunoSEQ multiplex PCR, and TCRdb holds only the in-frame ones, with some missing. The data show around 170,000 clones, roughly 90% seen once. Findings and limits, study-wide: Spike as a whole was targeted by vaccine-associated CD4 TCRs, dominant at 160-218 and 743-854. Vaccination with two AZD1222 doses was followed by a rise in Spike-specific TCR breadth and depth. Repertoires were obtained solely post-peak T cell response.

CDR3 length equals 13 residues. Trimming took 0 bases from V and 12 from J, leaving 12 bases between them. Germline values: CDR1 LGHDT, CDR2 YNNKEL (reference sequence). This TCR was sampled from an adult in good health. Specimen: peripheral blood, collected on day 0 of AZD1222 vaccination. This sequence joins TRBV3-1 (or the pseudogene TRBV3-2) and TRBJ2-1; D remains ambiguous. The CDR3 here is CASSQDASRVQFF. CDR3 sequence (DNA): TGTGCCAGCAGCCAAGATGCGTCTAGGGTGCAGTTCTTC.